Described below is a single T cell receptor beta chain sequence and its context. The data belong to a study of cytomegalovirus exposure and HLA in healthy donors. Primers for the PCR totalled 60 Vbeta and 13 Jbeta. The assay was immunoSEQ multiplex PCR, and TCRdb's table has in-frame clones only and misses some. The sample carries some 190,000 clones, 85% to 90% recorded once. With V trimmed by 5 bases and J by 6 bases, 4 bases remained unmatched. The germline V gene encodes CDR1 SNHLY and CDR2 FYNNEI. The CDR3 has 13 amino acids. The receptor was isolated from a young man in good health and CMV-seronegative. This chain joins TRBV2 and TRBJ1-2; 9 nucleotides agree with TRBD1. What was sequenced was PBMCs. CDR3 DNA: TGTGCCAGCAGTTGGACAGGGGCAGATGGCTACACCTTC. Protein sequence: CASSWTGADGYTF.